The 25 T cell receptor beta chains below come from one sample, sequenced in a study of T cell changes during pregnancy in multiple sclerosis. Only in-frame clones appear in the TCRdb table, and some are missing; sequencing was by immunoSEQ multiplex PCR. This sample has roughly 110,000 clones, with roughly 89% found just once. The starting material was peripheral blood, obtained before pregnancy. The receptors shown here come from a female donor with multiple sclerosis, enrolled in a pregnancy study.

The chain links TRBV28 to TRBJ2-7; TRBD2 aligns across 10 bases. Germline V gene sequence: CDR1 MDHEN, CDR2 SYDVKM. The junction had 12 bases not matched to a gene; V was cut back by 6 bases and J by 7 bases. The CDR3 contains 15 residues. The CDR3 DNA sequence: TGTGCCAGCAGGTTGGGGCTAGCGGGAGCAGGGGAGCAGTACTTC. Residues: CASRLGLAGAGEQYF. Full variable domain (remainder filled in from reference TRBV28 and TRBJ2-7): DVKVTQSSRYLVKRTGEKVFLECVQDMDHENMFWYRQDPGLGLRLIYFSYDVKMKEKGDIPEGYSVSREKKERFSLILESASTNQTSMYLCASRLGLAGAGEQYFGPGTRLTVT.

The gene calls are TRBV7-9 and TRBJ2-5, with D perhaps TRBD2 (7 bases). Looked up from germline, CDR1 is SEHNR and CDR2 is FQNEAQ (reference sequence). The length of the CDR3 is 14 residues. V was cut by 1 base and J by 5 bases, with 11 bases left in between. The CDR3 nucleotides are TGTGCCAGCAGCTTAGGGGGGGGCAAGGAGACCCAGTACTTC. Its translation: CASSLGGGKETQYF.

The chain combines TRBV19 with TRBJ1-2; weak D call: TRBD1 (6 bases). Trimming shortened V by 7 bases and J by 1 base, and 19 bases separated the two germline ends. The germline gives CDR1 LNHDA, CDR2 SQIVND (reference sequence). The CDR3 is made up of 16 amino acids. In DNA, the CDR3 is TGTGCCAGTACTCGGACAGTCTACCCCCTTAACTATGGCTACACCTTC. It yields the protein CASTRTVYPLNYGYTF.

This chain's CDR3 is CASGEGVNYEQYF. The CDR3 bases are TGTGCCAGCGGCGAGGGGGTAAACTACGAGCAGTACTTC. This chain joins TRBV27 and TRBJ2-7, with D maybe TRBD1 (6 bases). The CDR3 consists of 13 residues. The germline V gene encodes CDR1 MNHEY and CDR2 SMNVEV (reference sequence). Trimming pared 8 bases from V and 3 bases from J, leaving 14 bases between.

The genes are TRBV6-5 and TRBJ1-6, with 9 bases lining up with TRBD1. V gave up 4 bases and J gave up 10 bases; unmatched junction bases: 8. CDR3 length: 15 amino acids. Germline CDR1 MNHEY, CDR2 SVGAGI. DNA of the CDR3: TGTGCCAGCAGTTCGATCGGACAGGGGATCTCACCCCTCCACTTT. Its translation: CASSSIGQGISPLHF.

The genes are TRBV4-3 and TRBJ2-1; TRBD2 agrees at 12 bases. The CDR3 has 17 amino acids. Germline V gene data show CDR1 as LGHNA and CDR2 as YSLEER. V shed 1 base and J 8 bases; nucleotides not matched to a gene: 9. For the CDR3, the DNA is TGCGCCAGCAGCCAAGGGATGCGACTAGCGGGGGAGGATGAGCAGTTCTTC. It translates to CASSQGMRLAGEDEQFF.

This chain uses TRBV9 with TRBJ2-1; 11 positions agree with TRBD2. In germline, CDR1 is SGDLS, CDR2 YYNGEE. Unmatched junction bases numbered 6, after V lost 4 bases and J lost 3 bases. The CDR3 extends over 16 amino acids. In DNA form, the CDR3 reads TGTGCCAGCAGCATCGGACTAGCGGGCAACTACAATGAGCAGTTCTTC. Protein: CASSIGLAGNYNEQFF. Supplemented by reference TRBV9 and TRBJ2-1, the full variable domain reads DSGVTQTPKHLITATGQRVTLRCSPRSGDLSVYWYQQSLDQGLQFLIQYYNGEERAKGNILERFSAQQFPDLHSELNLSSLELGDSALYFCASSIGLAGNYNEQFFGPGTRLTVL.

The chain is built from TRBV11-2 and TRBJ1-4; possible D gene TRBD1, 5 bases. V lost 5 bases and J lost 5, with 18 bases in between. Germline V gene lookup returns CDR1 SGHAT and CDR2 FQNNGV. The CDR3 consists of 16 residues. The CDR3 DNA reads TGTGCCAGCAGCATCCGACAGAGCCAAGGAAATGAAAAACTGTTTTTT. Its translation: CASSIRQSQGNEKLFF. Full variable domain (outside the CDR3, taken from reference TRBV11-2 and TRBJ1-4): EAGVAQSPRYKIIEKRQSVAFWCNPISGHATLYWYQQILGQGPKLLIQFQNNGVVDDSQLPKDRFSAERLKGVDSTLKIQPAKLEDSAVYLCASSIRQSQGNEKLFFGSGTQLSVL.

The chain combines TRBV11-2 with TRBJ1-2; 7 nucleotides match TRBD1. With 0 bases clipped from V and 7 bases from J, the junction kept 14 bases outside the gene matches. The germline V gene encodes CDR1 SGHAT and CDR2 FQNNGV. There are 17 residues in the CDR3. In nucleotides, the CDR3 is TGTGCCAGCAGCTTAGAATTTTTATTGGTGTCAGGGGGTGGCTACACCTTC. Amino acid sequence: CASSLEFLLVSGGGYTF.

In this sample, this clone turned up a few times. CDR3 nucleotide sequence: TGTGCCTGGGACAGGGGGCTCGGGCAGCCCCAGCATTTT. It is translated as CAWDRGLGQPQHF. The rearrangement links TRBV30 to TRBJ1-5; 10 bases map to TRBD1. The J segment lost 7 bases and the V segment lost 5 bases, leaving 5 bases of the junction unmatched. Germline lookup yields CDR1 GTSNPN and CDR2 SVGIG (reference sequence). The CDR3 consists of 13 residues.

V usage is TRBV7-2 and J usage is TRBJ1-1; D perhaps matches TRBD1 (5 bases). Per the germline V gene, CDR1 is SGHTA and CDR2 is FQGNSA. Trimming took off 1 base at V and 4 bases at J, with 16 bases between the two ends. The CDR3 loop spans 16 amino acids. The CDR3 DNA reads TGTGCCAGCAGCTTAGAGGGGCCCCGGGTTGGCACTGAAGCTTTCTTT. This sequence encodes CASSLEGPRVGTEAFF.

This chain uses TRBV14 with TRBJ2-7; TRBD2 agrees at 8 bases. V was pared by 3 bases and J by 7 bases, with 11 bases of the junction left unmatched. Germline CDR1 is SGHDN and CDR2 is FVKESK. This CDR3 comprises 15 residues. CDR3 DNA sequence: TGTGCCAGCAGCCACTCAAGCGGGGGTATTGGAGAGCAGTACTTC. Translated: CASSHSSGGIGEQYF.

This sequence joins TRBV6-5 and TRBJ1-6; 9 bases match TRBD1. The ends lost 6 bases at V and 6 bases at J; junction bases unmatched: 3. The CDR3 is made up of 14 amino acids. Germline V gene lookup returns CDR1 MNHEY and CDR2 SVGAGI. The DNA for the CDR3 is TGTGCCAGCAGGGGGACAGGGATTAATTCACCCCTCCACTTT. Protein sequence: CASRGTGINSPLHF.

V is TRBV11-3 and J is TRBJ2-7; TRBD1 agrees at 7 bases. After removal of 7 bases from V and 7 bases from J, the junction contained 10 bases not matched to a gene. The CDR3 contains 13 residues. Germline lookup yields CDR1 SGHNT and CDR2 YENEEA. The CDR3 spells CASTERGRREQYF. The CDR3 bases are TGTGCCAGCACAGAAAGGGGGCGCCGAGAGCAGTACTTC. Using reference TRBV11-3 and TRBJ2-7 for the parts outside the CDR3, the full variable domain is EAGVVQSPRYKIIEKKQPVAFWCNPISGHNTLYWYLQNLGQGPELLIRYENEEAVDDSQLPKDRFSAERLKGVDSTLKIQPAELGDSAVYLCASTERGRREQYFGPGTRLTVT.

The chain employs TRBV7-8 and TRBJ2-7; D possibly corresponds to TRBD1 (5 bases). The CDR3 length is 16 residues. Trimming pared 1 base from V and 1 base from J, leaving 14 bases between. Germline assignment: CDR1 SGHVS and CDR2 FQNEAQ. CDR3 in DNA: TGTGCCAGCAGCTTAGTGGAAGCAGGGCAATCCTACGAGCAGTACTTC. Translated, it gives CASSLVEAGQSYEQYF.

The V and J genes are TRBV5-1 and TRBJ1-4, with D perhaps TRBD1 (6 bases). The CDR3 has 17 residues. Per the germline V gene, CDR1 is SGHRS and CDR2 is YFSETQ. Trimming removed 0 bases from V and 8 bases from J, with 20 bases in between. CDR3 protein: CASSLDGSGGRGEKLFF. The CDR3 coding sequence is TGCGCCAGCAGCTTGGACGGCTCGGGGGGCAGGGGAGAAAAACTGTTTTTT.

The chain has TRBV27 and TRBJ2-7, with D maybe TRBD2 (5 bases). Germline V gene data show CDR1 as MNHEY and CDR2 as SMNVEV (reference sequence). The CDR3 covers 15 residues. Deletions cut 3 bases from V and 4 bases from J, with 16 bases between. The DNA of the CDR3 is TGTGCCAGCAGTTTGCGGCCAACCGGGGTATACGAGCAGTACTTC. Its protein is CASSLRPTGVYEQYF.

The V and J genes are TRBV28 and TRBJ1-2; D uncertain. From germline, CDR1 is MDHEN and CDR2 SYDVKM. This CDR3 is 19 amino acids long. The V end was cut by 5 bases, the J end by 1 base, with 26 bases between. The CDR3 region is CASSDGIGGRDFYNYGYTF. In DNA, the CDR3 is TGTGCCAGCAGTGACGGTATTGGAGGAAGGGATTTTTATAACTATGGCTACACCTTC.

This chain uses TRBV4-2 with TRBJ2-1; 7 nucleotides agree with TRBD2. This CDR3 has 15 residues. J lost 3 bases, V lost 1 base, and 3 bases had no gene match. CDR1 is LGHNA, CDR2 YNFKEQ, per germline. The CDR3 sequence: CASSQASGFYNEQFF. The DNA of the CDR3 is TGTGCCAGCAGCCAAGCTAGCGGATTCTACAATGAGCAGTTCTTC.

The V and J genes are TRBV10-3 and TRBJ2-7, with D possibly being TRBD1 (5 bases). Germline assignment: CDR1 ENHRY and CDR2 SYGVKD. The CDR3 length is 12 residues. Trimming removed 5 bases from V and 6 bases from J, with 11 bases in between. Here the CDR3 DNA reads TGTGCCATCAGTCAACCCACAGGCGAGCAGTACTTC. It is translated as CAISQPTGEQYF.

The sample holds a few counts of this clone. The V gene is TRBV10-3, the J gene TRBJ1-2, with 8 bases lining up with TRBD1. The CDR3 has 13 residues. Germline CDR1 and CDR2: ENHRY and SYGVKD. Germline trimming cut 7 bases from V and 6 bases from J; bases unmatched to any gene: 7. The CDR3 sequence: CAIKLTGEDGYTF. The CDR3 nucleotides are TGTGCCATCAAGCTGACAGGGGAGGATGGCTACACCTTC.

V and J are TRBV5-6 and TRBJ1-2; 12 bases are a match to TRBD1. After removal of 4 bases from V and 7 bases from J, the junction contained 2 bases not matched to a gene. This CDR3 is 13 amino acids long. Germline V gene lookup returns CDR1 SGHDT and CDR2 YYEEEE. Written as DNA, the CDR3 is TGTGCCAGCAGCGGGACAGGGGGCATTGGCTACACCTTC. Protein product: CASSGTGGIGYTF.

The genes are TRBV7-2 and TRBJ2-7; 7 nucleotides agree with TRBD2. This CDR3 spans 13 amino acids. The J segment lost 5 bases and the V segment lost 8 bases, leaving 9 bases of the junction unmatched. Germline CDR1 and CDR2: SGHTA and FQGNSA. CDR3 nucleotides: TGTGCCAGCTCCCCCGGCGGGGGACACGAGCAGTACTTC. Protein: CASSPGGGHEQYF.

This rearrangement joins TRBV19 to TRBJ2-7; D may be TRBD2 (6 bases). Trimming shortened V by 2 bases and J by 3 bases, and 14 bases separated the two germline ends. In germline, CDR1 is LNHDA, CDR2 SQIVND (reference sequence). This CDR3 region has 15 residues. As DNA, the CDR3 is TGTGCCAGTAGTATAAGGCGGGGAGACAACTACGAGCAGTACTTC. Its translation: CASSIRRGDNYEQYF.

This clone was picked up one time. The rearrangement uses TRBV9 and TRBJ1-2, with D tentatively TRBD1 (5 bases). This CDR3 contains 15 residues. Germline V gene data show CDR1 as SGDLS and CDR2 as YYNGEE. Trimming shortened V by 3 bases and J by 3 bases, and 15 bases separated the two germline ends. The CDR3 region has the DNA TGTGCCAGCAGCGGCGGCCAGGGTTTAGACTATGGCTACACCTTC. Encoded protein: CASSGGQGLDYGYTF.